Listed below are T cell receptor beta chains from one sample, sequenced in a study of control samples from healthy donors and cancer patients. Here immunoSEQ multiplex PCR was the method, and the copy in TCRdb shows in-frame clones only, minus some. The sample consists of over 100,000 clones, approximately 90% of them appearing once. Sequencing used blood. All receptors come from a human donor in good health. The donor label of this sample is uncertain. CDR3s include the opening cysteine and the closing phenylalanine or tryptophan. D genes are given only for firm matches. A row's size may be missing; if present it is once, few, many or a size class.

d_gene	v_gene	abundance	j_gene	CDR3aa	CDR3nt
.	TRBV30	.	TRBJ1-4	CAWTGPTNEKLFF	TGTGCCTGGACGGGACCAACTAATGAAAAACTGTTTTTT
TRBD2	TRBV2	.	TRBJ2-1	CASNWAGGNEQFF	TGTGCCAGCAATTGGGCGGGGGGCAATGAGCAGTTCTTC
.	TRBV2	.	TRBJ2-2	CASSRDSVAGELFF	TGTGCCAGCAGTCGGGACTCCGTGGCCGGGGAGCTGTTTTTT
.	TRBV28	.	TRBJ2-7	CASSFGPKGYEQYF	TGTGCCAGCAGTTTCGGACCAAAGGGATACGAGCAGTACTTC
TRBD1	TRBV14	.	TRBJ1-3	CASSQVGGADTIYF	TGTGCCAGCAGCCAAGTAGGGGGCGCGGACACCATATATTTT
.	TRBV28	.	TRBJ1-6	CASSLVGGTSPPLHF	TGTGCCAGCAGTTTAGTGGGGGGAACGTCCCCACCCCTCCACTTT
.	TRBV21-1	.	TRBJ2-1	CASSKGEGYNEQFF	TGTGCCAGCAGCAAAGGGGAAGGGTACAATGAGCAGTTCTTC
.	TRBV5-1	.	TRBJ2-1	CASSPGRTGLRDEQFF	TGCGCCAGCAGCCCCGGGAGGACAGGACTAAGGGATGAGCAGTTCTTC
.	TRBV28	.	TRBJ1-2	CASSFRTDYGYTF	TGTGCCAGCAGTTTCCGTACGGACTATGGCTACACCTTC
TRBD1	TRBV20-1	.	TRBJ2-7	CSAKQGTEQYF	TGCAGTGCTAAACAGGGGACCGAGCAGTACTTC
TRBD1	TRBV25-1	.	TRBJ1-4	CASSGIQGARNEKLFF	TGTGCCAGCAGTGGGATTCAGGGGGCGCGTAATGAAAAACTGTTTTTT
.	TRBV14	.	TRBJ1-1	CASSQGEARFWATEAFF	TGTGCCAGCAGCCAAGGAGAGGCTAGGTTTTGGGCCACTGAAGCTTTCTTT
.	TRBV5-1	once	TRBJ1-1	CASSFGGLAFF	TGCGCCAGCAGCTTTGGGGGTCTAGCTTTCTTT
.	TRBV7-2	.	TRBJ1-5	CASSLEGLPNQPQHF	TGTGCCAGCAGCTTAGAGGGGTTACCTAATCAGCCCCAGCATTTT
TRBD1	TRBV5-1	.	TRBJ2-7	CASSYENRGTYEQYF	TGCGCCAGCAGCTACGAAAACAGGGGCACCTACGAGCAGTACTTC
TRBD2	TRBV18	.	TRBJ2-1	CASSPSAGGSNEQFF	TGTGCCAGCTCACCTTCGGCGGGGGGGAGCAATGAGCAGTTCTTC
.	TRBV5-1	.	TRBJ1-1	CASSFQGDTEAFF	TGCGCCAGCAGCTTTCAAGGGGACACTGAAGCTTTCTTT
TRBD2	TRBV2	.	TRBJ2-5	CASGLAGTAETQYF	TGTGCCAGTGGACTAGCAGGAACAGCAGAGACCCAGTACTTC